Each of the 20 T cell receptor beta chains below was sequenced from the same sample in a study of patients and donors after allogeneic stem cell transplantation. TCRdb reprocessed the RT-PCR reads via MiXCR and lists one record per CDR3 protein. The table includes about a million distinct CDR3 sequences, roughly 18% detected once. Sample: blood, either unsorted or a sorted T cell fraction (not recorded which). Source of these receptors: a human donor who was either an allogeneic HSCT recipient or a stem cell or donor lymphocyte infusion donor (not recorded which). It is not recorded whose cells these are; they may come from a transplant donor.

This clonotype was found many times. V is TRBV29-1 and J is TRBJ1-1; D is unclear. The V end lost 5 bases, the J end lost 5 bases, and 12 bases lay between the germline ends. The CDR3 covers 12 residues. Germline CDR1 SQVTM, CDR2 ANQGSEA. The CDR3 sequence: CSVLTGFTEAFF. CDR3 sequence (DNA): TGCAGCGTTCTGACGGGGTTTACTGAAGCTTTCTTT. Drawing the rest from reference TRBV29-1 and TRBJ1-1, the complete variable domain is SAVISQKPSRDICQRGTSLTIQCQVDSQVTMMFWYRQQPGQSLTLIATANQGSEATYESGFVIDKFPISRPNLTFSTLTVSNMSPEDSSIYLCSVLTGFTEAFFGQGTRLTVV.

This sequence joins TRBV7-9 and TRBJ1-2; 7 nucleotides match TRBD1. CDR1 and CDR2 (germline): SEHNR, FQNEAQ (reference sequence). Trimming removed 6 bases from V and 5 bases from J; junction bases left unmatched: 6. This CDR3 contains 13 residues. The CDR3 sequence: CASRLSQGYGYTF. DNA of the CDR3: TGTGCCAGCAGACTCTCACAGGGGTATGGCTACACCTTC.

This clonotype has more than one count but fewer than ten. This sequence joins TRBV12-3 or TRBV12-4 and TRBJ2-3, with D perhaps TRBD2 (5 bases). V shed 3 bases and J shed 8 bases, with 9 bases lying between them. The CDR3 totals 12 residues. DNA of the CDR3: TGTGCCAGCAGTTTGGTCCGGGGTACGCAGTATTTT. It codes for CASSLVRGTQYF.

V usage is TRBV4-2 and J usage is TRBJ2-1; a possible D gene is TRBD1 (5 bases). CDR1 and CDR2 (germline): LGHNA, YNFKEQ. The CDR3 totals 17 residues. V was trimmed by 0 bases and J by 0 bases, leaving 12 bases between them. The CDR3 DNA reads as TGTGCCAGCAGCCAAGACCACCGACAGAGCTCCTACAATGAGCAGTTCTTC. Its translation is CASSQDHRQSSYNEQFF.

V is TRBV12-1 and J is TRBJ1-2. TRBV12-1 is an annotated pseudogene. The CDR3 has 17 amino acids. The DNA for the CDR3 is TGTGCCAGCAGCTTTCTAAGTAGGAGTCCGATGAACTATGGCTACACCTTC. Protein sequence: CASSFLSRSPMNYGYTF.

This chain connects TRBV18 to TRBJ2-7, with D perhaps TRBD1 (6 bases). In germline, CDR1 is KGHSH, CDR2 LQKENI. V lost 3 bases and J lost 2, with 14 bases in between. There are 15 residues in the CDR3. The CDR3 sequence: CASSPYRTEAYEQYF. In nucleotides, the CDR3 is TGTGCCAGCTCACCGTATCGGACAGAGGCCTACGAGCAGTACTTC.

The genes are TRBV7-2 and TRBJ1-1; 8 nucleotides agree with TRBD1. The ends lost 4 bases at V and 4 bases at J; junction bases unmatched: 5. This CDR3 is 14 amino acids long. In germline, CDR1 is SGHTA, CDR2 FQGNSA. In DNA form, the CDR3 reads TGTGCCAGCAGCTATCAGGGGGCGGGCACTGAAGCTTTCTTT. Amino acid sequence: CASSYQGAGTEAFF.

The rearrangement links TRBV29-1 to TRBJ2-7; 7 bases are a match to TRBD1. Looked up from germline, CDR1 is SQVTM and CDR2 is ANQGSEA. The CDR3 covers 13 residues. The V segment lost 3 bases and the J segment 0 bases; nucleotides outside the gene matches: 2. The CDR3 loop reads CSVERDSSYEQYF. CDR3 in DNA: TGCAGCGTTGAGAGGGACAGCTCCTACGAGCAGTACTTC.

This clonotype turned up a few times. This chain joins TRBV2 and TRBJ2-5, with 9 positions matching TRBD2. The CDR3 contains 15 residues. Losses at the gene ends were 7 bases for V and 1 base for J; bases not matched to a gene: 7. Germline CDR1 is SNHLY and CDR2 is FYNNEI. The CDR3 reads CASKPLAGPQETQYF. The DNA of the CDR3 is TGTGCCAGCAAGCCGCTAGCGGGGCCCCAAGAGACCCAGTACTTC.

The chain recombines TRBV15 with TRBJ2-7; D gene unclear. The CDR3 extends over 14 amino acids. Per the germline V gene, CDR1 is LNHNV and CDR2 is YYDKDF (reference sequence). V lost 3 bases and J lost 1, with 10 bases in between. Written as DNA, the CDR3 is TGTGCCACCAGCAGCGAGGCTACTTCCTACGAGCAGTACTTC. This gives the protein CATSSEATSYEQYF. Supplemented by reference TRBV15 and TRBJ2-7, the full variable domain reads DAMVIQNPRYQVTQFGKPVTLSCSQTLNHNVMYWYQQKSSQAPKLLFHYYDKDFNNEADTPDNFQSRRPNTSFCFLDIRSPGLGDTAMYLCATSSEATSYEQYFGPGTRLTVT.

This clonotype came up many times. This sequence joins TRBV5-1 and TRBJ2-5; 7 positions match TRBD1. Germline loops: CDR1 SGHRS, CDR2 YFSETQ. With V trimmed by 2 bases and J by 2 bases, 3 bases remained unmatched. CDR3 size: 14 residues. CDR3 in amino acids: CASSFRDSQETQYF. The CDR3 bases are TGCGCCAGCAGCTTCCGGGACAGTCAAGAGACCCAGTACTTC.

The genes are TRBV2 and TRBJ2-3; D ambiguous. Germline V gives CDR1 SNHLY, CDR2 FYNNEI. Between the trimmed V and J ends, which lost 7 bases and 2 bases, there was a span of 10 bases. The CDR3 loop spans 13 amino acids. CDR3 bases: TGTGCCAGCAAGCGCCTTCACACAGATACGCAGTATTTT. Translating gives CASKRLHTDTQYF.

The CDR3 sequence: CASSLPSGGENYYEQYF. CDR3 DNA sequence: TGTGCCAGCAGCTTGCCTAGCGGGGGAGAAAACTACTACGAGCAGTACTTC. V is TRBV5-5 and J is TRBJ2-7, with TRBD2 matching 10 bases. In germline, CDR1 is SGHKS, CDR2 YYEKEE (reference sequence). Trimming at V came to 1 base and at J to 3 bases, leaving 10 bases not matched to a gene. The CDR3 is made up of 17 amino acids.

This clonotype was detected only a few times. This CDR3 is CATSLGVSYEQYF. The DNA of the CDR3 is TGTGCCACTTCGCTGGGGGTTTCCTACGAGCAGTACTTC. The gene calls are TRBV2 and TRBJ2-7, with D perhaps being TRBD1 or TRBD2 (5 bases each). Germline V gene sequence: CDR1 SNHLY, CDR2 FYNNEI. The V and J ends lost 10 bases and 1 base respectively, with 14 bases between them. The CDR3 is 13 residues long.

The V gene is TRBV6-5, the J gene TRBJ2-3; TRBD2 agrees at 10 bases. The CDR3 consists of 17 residues. V was pared by 0 bases and J by 3 bases, with 6 bases of the junction left unmatched. Germline V CDR1 and CDR2: MNHEY, SVGAGI. In DNA, the CDR3 is TGTGCCAGCAGTTACTCGAATCTAGCGGGGGTAACAGATACGCAGTATTTT. Protein sequence: CASSYSNLAGVTDTQYF.

This clonotype was counted between two and nine times. CDR3 nucleotide sequence: TGCGCCAGCAGCGTGACAGGGGAAAGTCACAATGAGCAGTTCTTC. Amino acid sequence: CASSVTGESHNEQFF. The chain uses TRBV5-1 and TRBJ2-1; 8 nucleotides line up with TRBD1. The CDR3 runs to 15 residues. The V gene's germline CDR1 is SGHRS and CDR2 YFSETQ. With 4 bases clipped from V and 5 bases from J, the junction kept 8 bases outside the gene matches.

The DNA of the CDR3 is TGTGCCAGCAGTTCCCTCCGCGGGGAGATCAATGAGCAGTTCTTC. Translated: CASSSLRGEINEQFF. The gene calls are TRBV12-3 or TRBV12-4 and TRBJ2-1; perhaps TRBD2 as D (6 bases). This CDR3 has 15 residues. V lost 4 bases, J lost 6 bases, and 16 bases lay in between.

This clonotype was counted a few times. The rearrangement uses TRBV20-1 and TRBJ2-7; TRBD2 might be the D (6 bases). The germline V gene encodes CDR1 DFQATT and CDR2 SNEGSKA (reference sequence). The CDR3 consists of 12 residues. Trimming removed 5 bases from V and 5 bases from J, with 13 bases in between. CDR3 sequence reads: CSAFPGVDEQYF. The CDR3 DNA reads TGCAGTGCTTTCCCGGGGGTAGACGAGCAGTACTTC.

The genes are TRBV19 and TRBJ2-1, with TRBD2 matching 10 bases. Trimming removed 6 bases from V and 12 bases from J; junction bases left unmatched: 8. In germline, CDR1 is LNHDA, CDR2 SQIVND (reference sequence). The CDR3 sequence is 13 residues long. CDR3 in DNA: TGTGCCAGTAGCGAATTCCTAGCGGGGGTGCAGTTCTTC. Translated, it gives CASSEFLAGVQFF.

This rearrangement joins TRBV5-1 to TRBJ1-4; the match to TRBD1 covers 10 bases. The CDR3 runs to 19 residues. The V gene end was trimmed by 4 bases and the J gene end by 1 base; junction bases not matched to a gene: 13. In germline, CDR1 is SGHRS, CDR2 YFSETQ. This chain's CDR3 is CASSPRPGTGDVTNEKLFF. DNA of the CDR3: TGCGCCAGCAGCCCCCGTCCCGGGACAGGGGATGTAACTAATGAAAAACTGTTTTTT.